This TCR beta chain was found in a study of OX40 agonist ivuxolimab in advanced cancers. Across the study: In this cohort, patients received ivuxolimab, an agonistic anti-OX40 (CD134) antibody. General study findings and limits: The investigators did not determine what antigen specificity the expanded peripheral T cells had.

This table comes from immunoSEQ multiplex PCR, and its TCRdb copy is limited to in-frame clones, with some not included. This repertoire shows approximately 80,000 clones, 94% found once; its top ten account for around 10%. CDR3 length: 13 residues. Trimming took 3 bases from V and 7 from J; bases not matched to a gene: 4. In germline, CDR1 is MGHDK, CDR2 SYGVNS. A word on this clone: The antigen is not known.

This chain links TRBV25-1 with TRBJ2-7, with 9 positions matching TRBD1. This sequence was found in an adult with an advanced solid tumor such as melanoma, head and neck, liver or kidney cancer. Sequencing used CD4+ or CD8+ T cells sorted from blood, obtained in a trial of the OX40 agonist ivuxolimab. The CDR3 spells CASSEGQGREQYF. The CDR3 DNA is TGTGCCAGCAGTGAGGGACAGGGACGGGAGCAGTACTTC.